This paragraph reports one T cell receptor beta chain. In the authors' workflow: Amplification with reference gene primers provided the estimates of nucleated cell counts. The repertoire was sequenced with immunoSEQ multiplex PCR; TCRdb's copy has only in-frame clones and lacks some. For V, J and clone size, that table is used; D and trimming come from the DNA. This sample has just over 250,000 clones; about 90% occur once, and the top ten carry 2% to 3%. CDR1 and CDR2 from the germline V gene are LNHDA and SQIVND (reference sequence). The CDR3 loop spans 15 amino acids. V shed 8 bases and J 0 bases; nucleotides not matched to a gene: 10. The sample belongs to a study of blood T cell repertoires in COVID-19. Study in general: Spain, Italy and the United States supplied samples that represented acute and convalescent COVID-19.

Sequencing used peripheral blood. The chain has TRBV19 and TRBJ2-7; 7 bases match TRBD2. The receptor was derived from a woman between 45 and 60 years old with acute or convalescent COVID-19. This CDR3 reads CASGNLAESSYEQYF. The CDR3 bases are TGTGCCAGTGGGAATCTAGCGGAAAGCTCCTACGAGCAGTACTTC.